This record concerns one TCR beta chain sequence. Its target is not known. Since the CDR3 does not end with the conserved phenylalanine or tryptophan, this likely comes from a read error. The source of the sample is a study of tumor and adjacent non-tumor tissue in lung cancer. RNA was extracted from bulk tissue without any cell sorting. More than 3 cm separated this lung sample from the edge of the tumor. V shed 4 bases and J shed 4 bases, with 16 bases lying between them. The CDR3 totals 15 residues. Germline V lookup: CDR1 ENHRY, CDR2 SYGVKD. The library came from three nested PCR rounds adapted from ARM-PCR protocols. One entry per CDR3 protein, called by TCRdb with MiXCR from the multiplex PCR reads. This sample carries tens of thousands of distinct CDR3 sequences, around 67% of them seen once, and the ten largest clones take around a fifth. Findings and caveats of the study: Top 100 clones took a larger repertoire share in normal lung.

Sequencing was carried out using distant non-tumor lung tissue. This clonotype was obtained from a woman in her forties with non-small cell lung cancer. The V and J genes are TRBV10-3 and TRBJ1-2, with D perhaps TRBD1 (5 bases). The CDR3 region has the DNA TGTGCCATCAGTGGGAGGACATGGGGCCTCTATGGCTACACCTAC. It encodes CAISGRTWGLYGYTY.